The entry below describes one T cell receptor (beta chain). Judged by its sample share, this clonotype qualifies as medium-sized (0.01 to 0.1%). The clone's antigen remains unknown. Per-base quality was not reported, and no clone a single base away is much larger than it. Receptor amplification or capture employed 5' RACE. Sequencing used a NextSeq 500. The TCR library protocol attached a unique molecular identifier to each TCR cDNA molecule to allow correction of PCR and sequencing errors. On the study's bioinformatics: TCR identification, UMI-based error correction and CDR3 extraction were all carried out with Decombinator tools. TCRs above a frequency of 2 per 1,000, corresponding to the top 1% of the tumor frequency distribution, were defined as expanded. Expanded tumor TCRs were classed as regional if statistically deemed absent (corrected P<0.05) from at least one tumor region, otherwise ubiquitous. Renyi diversity was computed with the R vegan package after each repertoire had been subsampled 100 times to 5,000 TCRs. CDR3 similarity networks were constructed using string-kernel similarity of amino acid triplets, with links drawn between CDR3s whose pairwise similarity was above 0.82. Through fastp at Q25 and MiXCR, TCRdb rebuilt clones from the public reads, retaining in-frame beta chains. Rows matching on CDR3 protein sequence are summarized as one entry with the most common DNA and genes. The V and J calls come from TCRdb's annotation, not from the publication. The sample data list some 10,000 distinct CDR3 sequences, and 5% of these were observed just once. About an eighth of the sample is in the top ten clones.

The CDR3, cysteine through phenylalanine, is 15 amino acids long. The only DNA kept is the CDR3, 45 bases in frame from the first base. Per the germline V gene, ENHRY is the CDR1 and SYGVKD is the CDR2. The data originate from a study of spatial heterogeneity in lung cancer (dated by TCRdb to the late 2010s). About the full investigation: More beta-chain than alpha-chain transcripts were consistently detected, likely reflecting higher beta-chain transcript abundance. In tumor regions, TCR transcript counts showed a strong correlation with a T cell transcriptional module score from matched bulk RNA-seq. In the raw uncorrected reads, each unique combination of TCR and UMI appeared more than ten times on average. The study quantitatively compared TCR alpha and beta repertoires across multiple tumor regions, matched nontumor lung and blood in non-small cell lung cancer. Nonsynonymous mutation counts, determined by whole-exome sequencing of tumor tissue, were related to features of the TCR repertoire. Both alpha and beta chains were TCR-sequenced in hundreds of tumor regions, approximately 68 matched nontumor lung samples and around 54 PBMC samples obtained at surgery.

The time point label corresponds to: sample taken at primary tumor resection. The donors were 60 to 80 patients from the lung TRACERx cohort who had early-stage, untreated non-small cell lung cancer. Whole RNA extracted from tumor and nontumor lung tissue, or from cryopreserved PBMC samples, was used for TCR sequencing without cell sorting. Only patients for whom sufficient RNA was available from at least two tumor regions were selected for TCR sequencing. Before being selected, tumor and adjacent nontumor lung specimens were reviewed by a lung pathologist. What the authors observed across the whole study: TCR-seq coverage of tumor T cells was estimated to be only around 7% for alpha chains and roughly 13% for beta chains. Additional single-cell paired TCR alpha and beta sequencing was considered necessary to confirm, at a functional level, the hypothesis that regional TCRs recognize regional mutations. The tumor nonsynonymous mutation count correlated with the number of expanded intratumoral alpha and beta TCRs. The count of ubiquitous expanded TCRs correlated with the count of ubiquitous nonsynonymous mutations, and the count of regional expanded TCRs correlated with the count of regional nonsynonymous mutations.

The sequence derives from a female donor with early-stage non-small cell lung cancer. The sequence links TRBV10-3 to TRBJ1-5; the D gene cannot be named for sure. Source: lung tumor tissue, taken at surgery. The CDR3 reads as follows: CATLETFSSNQPQHF. Here is the DNA: TGTGCAACCCTAGAAACATTTAGCAGCAATCAGCCCCAGCATTTT.